This TCR beta chain came from a study of memory CD4+ T cells and cytomegalovirus serostatus. Single viable CD3+CD4+CD8-CD45RO+ cells were sorted as the memory CD4+ T cells. Serum IgG to CMV pp150, pp28, p38 and p52 defined serostatus. The repertoire was sequenced with immunoSEQ multiplex PCR; TCRdb's copy has only in-frame clones and lacks some. The repertoire includes about 53,000 clones, 78% of them detected once, and 0.77% sits in the top ten. The germline V gene encodes CDR1 SGHRS and CDR2 YFSETQ. V was clipped by 3 bases and J by 6 bases, with 10 bases between them. This CDR3 spans 13 amino acids.

The specimen sequenced was memory CD4+ T cells from blood. The rearrangement uses TRBV5-1 and TRBJ2-1; perhaps TRBD2 as D (6 bases). This receptor was taken from an adult in good health and CMV-seronegative. CDR3 region: CASSSLTSNEQFF. The CDR3 coding sequence is TGCGCCAGCAGCTCTCTGACTAGCAATGAGCAGTTCTTC.